This TCR beta chain appears in the sequencing data of a study of human T cells and chemical hapten exposure. Across the whole study: The patients were mostly female; they had alopecia areata, totalis or universalis. TCR yield per sample varied, mainly due to pooled library volumes.

Germline values: CDR1 ENHRY, CDR2 SYGVKD. The CDR3 loop spans 13 amino acids. V was clipped by 6 bases and J by 5 bases, with 11 bases between them. Time point of the sample: pre-sensitization, week 0. Sample treatment: therapeutic diphenylcyclopropenone sensitization with weekly scalp DPC. Blood collection took place prior to placing each patch test. The study enrolled 18 to 70-year-old alopecia patients suitable for DPC. Each CDR3 protein is one row after TCRdb ran MiXCR on the RACE reads. The sample lists fewer than 200,000 distinct CDR3 sequences; 25% to 30% were seen once. Sequenced material: whole blood, taken in connection with sensitization to the hapten diphenylcyclopropenone (DPC). This chain joins TRBV10-3 and TRBJ2-1; tentatively, D is TRBD1 (6 bases). The source is a woman in her 30s with alopecia areata. Some clones in this sample may be carry-over from other donors' samples. CDR3: CAISRDTNNEQFF. Written as DNA, the CDR3 is TGTGCCATCAGCCGGGACACCAACAATGAGCAGTTCTTC.